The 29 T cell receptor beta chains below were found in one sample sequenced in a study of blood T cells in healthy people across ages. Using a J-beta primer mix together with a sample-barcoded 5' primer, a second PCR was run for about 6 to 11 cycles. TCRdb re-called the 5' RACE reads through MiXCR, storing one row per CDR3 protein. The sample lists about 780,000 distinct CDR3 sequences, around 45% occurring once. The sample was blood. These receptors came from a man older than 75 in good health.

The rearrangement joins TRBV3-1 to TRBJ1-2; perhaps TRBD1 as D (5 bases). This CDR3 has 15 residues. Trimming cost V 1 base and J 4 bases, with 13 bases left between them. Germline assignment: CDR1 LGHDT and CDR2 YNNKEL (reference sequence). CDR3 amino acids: CASSQGQLVRYGYTF. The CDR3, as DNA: TGTGCCAGCAGCCAAGGACAGTTGGTTCGCTATGGCTACACCTTC.

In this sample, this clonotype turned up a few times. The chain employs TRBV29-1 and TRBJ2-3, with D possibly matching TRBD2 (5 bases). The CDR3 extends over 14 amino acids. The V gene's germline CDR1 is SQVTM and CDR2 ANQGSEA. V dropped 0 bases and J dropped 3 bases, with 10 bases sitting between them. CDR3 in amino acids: CSVEEEGETDTQYF. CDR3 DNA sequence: TGCAGCGTTGAAGAAGAGGGAGAGACAGATACGCAGTATTTT.

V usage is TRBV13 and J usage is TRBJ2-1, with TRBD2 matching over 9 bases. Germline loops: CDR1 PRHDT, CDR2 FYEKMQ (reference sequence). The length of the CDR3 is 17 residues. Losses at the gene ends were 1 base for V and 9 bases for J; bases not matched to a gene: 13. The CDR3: CASSLAGGGLAIGEQFF. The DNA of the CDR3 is TGTGCCAGCAGCTTAGCGGGGGGGGGACTAGCTATTGGTGAGCAGTTCTTC.

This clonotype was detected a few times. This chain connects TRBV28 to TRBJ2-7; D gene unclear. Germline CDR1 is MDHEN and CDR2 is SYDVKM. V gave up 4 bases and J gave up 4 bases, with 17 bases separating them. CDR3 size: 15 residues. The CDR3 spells CASSSVSGILYEQYF. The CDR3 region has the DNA TGTGCCAGCAGTTCAGTGAGTGGGATATTGTACGAGCAGTACTTC. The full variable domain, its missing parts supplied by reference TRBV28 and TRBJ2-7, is DVKVTQSSRYLVKRTGEKVFLECVQDMDHENMFWYRQDPGLGLRLIYFSYDVKMKEKGDIPEGYSVSREKKERFSLILESASTNQTSMYLCASSSVSGILYEQYFGPGTRLTVT.

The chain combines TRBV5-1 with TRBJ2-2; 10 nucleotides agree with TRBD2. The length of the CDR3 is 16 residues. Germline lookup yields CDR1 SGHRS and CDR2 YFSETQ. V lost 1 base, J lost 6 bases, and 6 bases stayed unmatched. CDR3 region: CASSLSSGRAAGELFF. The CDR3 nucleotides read TGCGCCAGCAGCTTGTCCAGCGGGAGGGCCGCCGGGGAGCTGTTTTTT.

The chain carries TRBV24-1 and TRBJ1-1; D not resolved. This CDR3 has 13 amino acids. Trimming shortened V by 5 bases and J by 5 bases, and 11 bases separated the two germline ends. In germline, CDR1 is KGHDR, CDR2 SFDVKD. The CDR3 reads CATSAGAGTEAFF. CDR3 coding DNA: TGTGCCACCAGTGCCGGCGCTGGGACTGAAGCTTTCTTT.

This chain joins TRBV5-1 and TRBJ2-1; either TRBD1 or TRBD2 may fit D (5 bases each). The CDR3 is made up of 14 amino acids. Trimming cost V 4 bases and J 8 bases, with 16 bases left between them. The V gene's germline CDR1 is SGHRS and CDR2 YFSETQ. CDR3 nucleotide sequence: TGCGCCAGCAGCGTTGGGACGGTGCTCGATGAGCAGTTCTTC. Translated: CASSVGTVLDEQFF.

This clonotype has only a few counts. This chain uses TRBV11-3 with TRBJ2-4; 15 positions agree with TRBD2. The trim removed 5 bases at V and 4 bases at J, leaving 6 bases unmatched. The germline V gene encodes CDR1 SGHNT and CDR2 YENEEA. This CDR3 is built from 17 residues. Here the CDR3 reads CASSPGLAGGEKNIQYF. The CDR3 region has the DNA TGTGCCAGCAGCCCGGGACTAGCGGGAGGAGAGAAAAACATTCAGTACTTC.

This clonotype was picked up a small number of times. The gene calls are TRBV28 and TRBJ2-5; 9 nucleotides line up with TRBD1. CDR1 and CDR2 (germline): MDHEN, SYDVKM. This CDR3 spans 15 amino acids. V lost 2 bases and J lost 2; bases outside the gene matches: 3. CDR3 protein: CASSLNRGPQETQYF. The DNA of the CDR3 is TGTGCCAGCAGTTTAAACAGGGGGCCACAAGAGACCCAGTACTTC.

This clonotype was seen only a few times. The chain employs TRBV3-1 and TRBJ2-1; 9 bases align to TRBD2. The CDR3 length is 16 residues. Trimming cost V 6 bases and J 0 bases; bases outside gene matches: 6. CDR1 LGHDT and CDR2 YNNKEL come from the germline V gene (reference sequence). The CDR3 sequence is CASSTDSGSSYNEQFF. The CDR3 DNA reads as TGTGCCAGCAGTACAGATAGCGGGAGCTCCTACAATGAGCAGTTCTTC.

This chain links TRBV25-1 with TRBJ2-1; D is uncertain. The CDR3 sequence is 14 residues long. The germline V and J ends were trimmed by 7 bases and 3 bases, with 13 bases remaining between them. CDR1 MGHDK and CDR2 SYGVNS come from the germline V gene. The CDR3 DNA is TGTGCCAGCATGTCCGTGAAGGGCTACAATGAGCAGTTCTTC. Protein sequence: CASMSVKGYNEQFF. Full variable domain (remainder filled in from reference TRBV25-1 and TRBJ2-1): EADIYQTPRYLVIGTGKKITLECSQTMGHDKMYWYQQDPGMELHLIHYSYGVNSTEKGDLSSESTVSRIRTEHFPLTLESARPSHTSQYLCASMSVKGYNEQFFGPGTRLTVL.

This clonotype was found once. The CDR3 sequence is CASSSQPGTSGRRGTGELFF. CDR3 sequence (DNA): TGTGCCAGCAGCAGTCAACCCGGGACTAGCGGGAGGAGAGGGACCGGGGAGCTGTTTTTT. The rearrangement links TRBV4-2 to TRBJ2-2; 15 nucleotides agree with TRBD2. CDR3 length: 20 residues. V was clipped by 5 bases and J by 5 bases; unmatched bases: 15. Germline V CDR1 and CDR2: LGHNA, YNFKEQ.

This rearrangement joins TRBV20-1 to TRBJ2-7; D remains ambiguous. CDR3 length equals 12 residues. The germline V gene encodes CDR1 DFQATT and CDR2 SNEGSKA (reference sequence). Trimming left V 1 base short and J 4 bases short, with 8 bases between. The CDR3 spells CSARARWYEQYF. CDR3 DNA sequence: TGCAGTGCTAGAGCACGATGGTACGAGCAGTACTTC.

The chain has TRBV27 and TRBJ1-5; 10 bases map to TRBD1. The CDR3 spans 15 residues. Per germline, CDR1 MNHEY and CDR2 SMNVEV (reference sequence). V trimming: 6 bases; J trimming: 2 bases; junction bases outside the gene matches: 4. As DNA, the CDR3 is TGTGCCAGCAGCATCGGACAGGGGGGCAATCAGCCCCAGCATTTT. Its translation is CASSIGQGGNQPQHF.

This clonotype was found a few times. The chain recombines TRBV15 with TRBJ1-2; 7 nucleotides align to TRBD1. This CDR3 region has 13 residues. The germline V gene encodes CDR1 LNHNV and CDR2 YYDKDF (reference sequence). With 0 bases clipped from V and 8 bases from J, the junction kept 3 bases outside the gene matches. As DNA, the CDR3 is TGTGCCACCAGCAGAGAAAGGGGGCAAGGCTACACCTTC. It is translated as CATSRERGQGYTF.

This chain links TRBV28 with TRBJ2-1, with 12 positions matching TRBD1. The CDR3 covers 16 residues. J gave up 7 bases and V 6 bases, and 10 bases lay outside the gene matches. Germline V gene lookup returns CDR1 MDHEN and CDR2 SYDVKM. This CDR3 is CASSLPGTGGSNEQFF. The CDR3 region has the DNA TGTGCCAGCAGCCTCCCGGGGACAGGGGGCTCGAATGAGCAGTTCTTC.

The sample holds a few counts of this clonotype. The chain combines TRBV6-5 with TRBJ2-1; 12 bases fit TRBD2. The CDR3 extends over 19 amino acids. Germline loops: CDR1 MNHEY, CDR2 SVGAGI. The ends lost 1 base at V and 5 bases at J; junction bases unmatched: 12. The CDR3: CASSYYLPTTSGSHNEQFF. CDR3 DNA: TGTGCCAGCAGTTACTACCTTCCCACGACTAGCGGGAGCCACAATGAGCAGTTCTTC.

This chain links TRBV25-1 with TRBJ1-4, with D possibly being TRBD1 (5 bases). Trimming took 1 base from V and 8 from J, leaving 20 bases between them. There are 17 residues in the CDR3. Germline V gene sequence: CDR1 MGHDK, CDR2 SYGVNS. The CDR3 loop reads CASSELGGRVTREKLFF. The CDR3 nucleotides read TGTGCCAGCAGTGAATTGGGTGGCAGGGTGACAAGAGAAAAACTGTTTTTT.

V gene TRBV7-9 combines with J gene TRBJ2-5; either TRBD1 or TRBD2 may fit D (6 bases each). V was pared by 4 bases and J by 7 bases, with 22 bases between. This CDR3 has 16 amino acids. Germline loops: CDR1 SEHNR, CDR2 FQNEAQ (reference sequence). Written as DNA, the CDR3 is TGTGCCAGCAGCTCACAGACGACAGGCGGGGCCAGGACCCAGTACTTC. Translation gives CASSSQTTGGARTQYF.

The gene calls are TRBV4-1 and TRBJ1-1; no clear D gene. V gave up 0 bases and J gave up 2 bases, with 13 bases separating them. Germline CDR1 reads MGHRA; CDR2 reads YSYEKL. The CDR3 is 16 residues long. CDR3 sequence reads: CASSQEYGQINTEAFF. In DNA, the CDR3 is TGCGCCAGCAGCCAAGAATATGGTCAGATAAACACTGAAGCTTTCTTT.

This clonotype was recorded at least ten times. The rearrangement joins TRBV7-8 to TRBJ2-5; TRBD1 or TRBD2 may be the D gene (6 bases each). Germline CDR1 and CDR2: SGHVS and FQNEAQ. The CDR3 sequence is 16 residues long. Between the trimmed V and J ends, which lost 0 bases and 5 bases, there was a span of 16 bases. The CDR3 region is CASSLAEGDKGETQYF. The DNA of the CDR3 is TGTGCCAGCAGCTTAGCGGAGGGGGACAAGGGGGAGACCCAGTACTTC. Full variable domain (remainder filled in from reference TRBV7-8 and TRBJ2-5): GAGVSQSPRYKVAKRGQDVALRCDPISGHVSLFWYQQALGQGPEFLTYFQNEAQLDKSGLPSDRFFAERPEGSVSTLKIQRTQQEDSAVYLCASSLAEGDKGETQYFGPGTRLLVL.

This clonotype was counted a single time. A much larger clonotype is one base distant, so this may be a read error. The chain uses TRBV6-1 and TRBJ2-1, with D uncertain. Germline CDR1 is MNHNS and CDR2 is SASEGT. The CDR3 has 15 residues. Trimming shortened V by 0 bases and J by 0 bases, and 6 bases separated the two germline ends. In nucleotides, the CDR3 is TGTGCCAGCAGTGAAGCTAGTACCTCCTACAATGAGCAGTTCTTC. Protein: CASSEASTSYNEQFF.

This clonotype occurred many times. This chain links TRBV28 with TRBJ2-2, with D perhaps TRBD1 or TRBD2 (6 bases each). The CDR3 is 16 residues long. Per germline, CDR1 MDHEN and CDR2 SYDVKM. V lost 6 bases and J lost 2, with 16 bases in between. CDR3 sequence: CASSPRPGGNTGELFF. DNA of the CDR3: TGTGCCAGCAGCCCCCGGCCCGGGGGCAACACCGGGGAGCTGTTTTTT.

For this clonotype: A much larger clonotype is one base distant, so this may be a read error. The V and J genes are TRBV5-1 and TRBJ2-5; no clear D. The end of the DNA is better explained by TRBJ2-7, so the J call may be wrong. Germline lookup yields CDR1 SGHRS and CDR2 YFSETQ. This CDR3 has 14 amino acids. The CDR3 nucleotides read TGCGCCAGCAGCTGGCCTATCGGCGGATACGAGCAGTACTTC. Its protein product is CASSWPIGGYEQYF.

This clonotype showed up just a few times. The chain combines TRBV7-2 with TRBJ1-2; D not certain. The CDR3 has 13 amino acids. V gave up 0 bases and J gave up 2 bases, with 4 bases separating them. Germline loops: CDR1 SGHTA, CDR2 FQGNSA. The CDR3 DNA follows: TGTGCCAGCAGCTTAGCCACGAACTATGGCTACACCTTC. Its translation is CASSLATNYGYTF.

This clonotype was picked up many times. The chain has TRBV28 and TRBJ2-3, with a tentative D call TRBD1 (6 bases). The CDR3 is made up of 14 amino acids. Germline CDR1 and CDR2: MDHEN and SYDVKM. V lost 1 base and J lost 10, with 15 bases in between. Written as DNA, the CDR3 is TGTGCCAGCAGTTTATCCAGGGGCACTGCGGCGCAGTATTTT. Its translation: CASSLSRGTAAQYF.

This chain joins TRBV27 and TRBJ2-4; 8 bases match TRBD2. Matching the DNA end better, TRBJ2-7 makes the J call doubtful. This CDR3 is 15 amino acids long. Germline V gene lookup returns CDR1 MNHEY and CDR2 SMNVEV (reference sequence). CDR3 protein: CASSPPGLDPYEQYF. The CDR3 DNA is TGTGCCAGCAGCCCCCCGGGACTAGACCCGTACGAGCAGTACTTC.

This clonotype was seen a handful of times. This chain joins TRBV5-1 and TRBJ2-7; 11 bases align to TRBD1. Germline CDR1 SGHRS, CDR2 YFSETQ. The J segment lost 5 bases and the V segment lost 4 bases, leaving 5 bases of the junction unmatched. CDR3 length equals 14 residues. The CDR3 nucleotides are TGCGCCAGCAGCACCCGGACAGGGGGCCACGAGCAGTACTTC. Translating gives CASSTRTGGHEQYF.

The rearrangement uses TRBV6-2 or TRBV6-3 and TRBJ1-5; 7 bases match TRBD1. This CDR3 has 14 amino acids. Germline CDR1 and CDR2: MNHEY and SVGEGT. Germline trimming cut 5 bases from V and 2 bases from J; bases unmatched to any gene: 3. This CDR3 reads CASSGTVGNQPQHF. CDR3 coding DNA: TGTGCCAGCAGTGGGACAGTGGGCAATCAGCCCCAGCATTTT.